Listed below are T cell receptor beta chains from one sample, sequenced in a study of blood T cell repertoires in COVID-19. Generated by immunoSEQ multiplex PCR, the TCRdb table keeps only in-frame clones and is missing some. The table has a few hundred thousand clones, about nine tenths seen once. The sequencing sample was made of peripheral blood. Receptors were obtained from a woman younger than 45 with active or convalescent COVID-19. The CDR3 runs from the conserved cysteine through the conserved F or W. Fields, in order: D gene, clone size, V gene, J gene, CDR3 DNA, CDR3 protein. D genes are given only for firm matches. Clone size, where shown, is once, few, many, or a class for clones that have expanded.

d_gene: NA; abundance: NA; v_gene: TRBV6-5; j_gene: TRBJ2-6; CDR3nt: TGTGCCAGCAGAATAGGGGTATCTGGGGCCAACGTCCTGACTTTC; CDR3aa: CASRIGVSGANVLTF
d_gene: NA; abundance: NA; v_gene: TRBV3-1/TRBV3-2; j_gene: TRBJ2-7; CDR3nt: TGTGCCAGCAGCTCACCCCATACGGCTGGGACACAATACGAGCAGTACTTC; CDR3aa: CASSSPHTAGTQYEQYF
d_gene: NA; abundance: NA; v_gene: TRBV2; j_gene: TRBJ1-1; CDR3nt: TGTGCCAGCAGTGAAGCGCTTCGGGCTTTCTTT; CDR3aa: CASSEALRAFF
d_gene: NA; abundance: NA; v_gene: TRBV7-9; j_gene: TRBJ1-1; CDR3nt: TGTGCCAGCAGTTTTAGTACCTACTTCAACACTGAAGCTTTCTTT; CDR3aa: CASSFSTYFNTEAFF
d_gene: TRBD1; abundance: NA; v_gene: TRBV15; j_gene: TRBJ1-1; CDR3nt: TGTGCCACCACGGGACAGGGGTTCTTTTCGGGCACTGAAGCTTTCTTT; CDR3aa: CATTGQGFFSGTEAFF
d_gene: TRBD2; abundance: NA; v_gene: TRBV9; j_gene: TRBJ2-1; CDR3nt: TGTGCCAGCAGCGCAGGGACTAGCGACTACAATGAGCAGTTCTTC; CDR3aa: CASSAGTSDYNEQFF
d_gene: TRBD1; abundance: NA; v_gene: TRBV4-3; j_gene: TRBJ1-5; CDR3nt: TGCGCCAGCAGCCAAGATCTGAGGGACAGGGGACGTGGAAGCAATCAGCCCCAGCATTTT; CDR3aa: CASSQDLRDRGRGSNQPQHF
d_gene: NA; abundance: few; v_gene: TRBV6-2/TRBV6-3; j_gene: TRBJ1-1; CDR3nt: TGTGCCAGCAGTTACTCGAGTACGAACACTGAAGCTTTCTTT; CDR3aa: CASSYSSTNTEAFF
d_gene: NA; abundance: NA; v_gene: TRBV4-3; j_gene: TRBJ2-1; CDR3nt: TGCGCCAGCAGCCCTCATCGACTAGCCTACAATGAGCAGTTCTTC; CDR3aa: CASSPHRLAYNEQFF
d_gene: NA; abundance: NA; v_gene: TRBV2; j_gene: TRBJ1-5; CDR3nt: TGTGCCAGCACCAGTCCTAATCAGCCCCAGCATTTT; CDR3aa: CASTSPNQPQHF
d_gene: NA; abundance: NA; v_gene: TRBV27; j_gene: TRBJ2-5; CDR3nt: TGTGCCAGCAGGCTTCAGGGAATTGGGACCCAGTACTTC; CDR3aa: CASRLQGIGTQYF
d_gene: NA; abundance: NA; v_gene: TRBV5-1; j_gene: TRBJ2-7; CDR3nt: TGCGCCAGCAGCGGTACAGGGTGGGAAGCCTACGAGCAGTACTTC; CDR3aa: CASSGTGWEAYEQYF
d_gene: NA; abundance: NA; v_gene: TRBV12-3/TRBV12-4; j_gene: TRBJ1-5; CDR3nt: TGTGCCAGCAGTTCCGGGTATCAGCCCCAGCATTTT; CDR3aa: CASSSGYQPQHF
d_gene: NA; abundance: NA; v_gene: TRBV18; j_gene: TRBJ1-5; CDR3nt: TGTGCCAGCTCACGGGGGGATGGGCAGCCCCAGCATTTT; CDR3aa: CASSRGDGQPQHF
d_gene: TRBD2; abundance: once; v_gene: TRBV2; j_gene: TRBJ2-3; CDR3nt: TGTGCCAGCAGTGACGGTGGAGGGACTAGCGGGGCCACAGATACGCAGTATTTT; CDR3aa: CASSDGGGTSGATDTQYF
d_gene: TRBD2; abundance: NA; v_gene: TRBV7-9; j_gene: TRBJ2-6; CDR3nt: TGTGCCAGCAGCTTGGGCGGGGGGGTTGCCAACGTCCTGACTTTC; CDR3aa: CASSLGGGVANVLTF
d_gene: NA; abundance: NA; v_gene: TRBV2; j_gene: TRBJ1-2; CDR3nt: TGTGCCAGCTACGGACCCGAAGTACAGGGTGGCTACACCTTC; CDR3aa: CASYGPEVQGGYTF
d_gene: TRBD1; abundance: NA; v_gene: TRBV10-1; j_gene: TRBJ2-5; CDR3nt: TGCGCCAGCAGCAGGGGACAGGAAGAGACCCAGTACTTC; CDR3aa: CASSRGQEETQYF
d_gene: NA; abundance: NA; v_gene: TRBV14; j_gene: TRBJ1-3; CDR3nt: TGTGCCAGCGGCCGGGGCTACACCATATATTTT; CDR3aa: CASGRGYTIYF
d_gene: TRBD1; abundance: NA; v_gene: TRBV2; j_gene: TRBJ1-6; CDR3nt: TGTGCCAGCAGAACGACAGGGTCTCGCTCCTATAATTCACCCCTCCACTTT; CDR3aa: CASRTTGSRSYNSPLHF
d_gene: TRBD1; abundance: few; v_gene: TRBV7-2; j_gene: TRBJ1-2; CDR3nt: TGTGCCAGCAGCTTAACGGACAGGATCTACGGCTACACCTTC; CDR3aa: CASSLTDRIYGYTF
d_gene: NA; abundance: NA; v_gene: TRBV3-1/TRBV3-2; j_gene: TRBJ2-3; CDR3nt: TGTGCCAGCAGCCAAGAAAGGACACCCACAGATACGCAGTATTTT; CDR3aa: CASSQERTPTDTQYF
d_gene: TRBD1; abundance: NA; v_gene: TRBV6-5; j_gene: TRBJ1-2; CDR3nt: TGTGCCAGCAGACTTGGGACAGGGGGAATCTATGGCTACACCTTC; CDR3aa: CASRLGTGGIYGYTF
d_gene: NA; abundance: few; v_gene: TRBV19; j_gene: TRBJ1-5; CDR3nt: TGTGCCAGTACCTCGGGTGTGGTGATAAATCAGCCCCAGCATTTT; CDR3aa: CASTSGVVINQPQHF
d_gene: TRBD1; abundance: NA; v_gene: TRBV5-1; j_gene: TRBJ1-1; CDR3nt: TGCGCCAGCAGCCCCGACAGGGGCCCTGAAGCTTTCTTT; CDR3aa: CASSPDRGPEAFF
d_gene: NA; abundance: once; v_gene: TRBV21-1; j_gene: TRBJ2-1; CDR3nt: TGTGCCGGCACACGTTCGAGCTCCTACAATGAGCAGTTCTTC; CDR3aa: CAGTRSSSYNEQFF
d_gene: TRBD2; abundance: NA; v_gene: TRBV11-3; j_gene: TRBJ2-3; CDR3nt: TGTGCCAGCAGCTTAGACGGGGGGGGCAAGGAAGATACGCAGTATTTT; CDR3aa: CASSLDGGGKEDTQYF
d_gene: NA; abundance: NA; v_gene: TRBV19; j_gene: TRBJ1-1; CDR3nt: TGTGCCAGTCAAGTACGGGGTCTTACTGAAGCTTTCTTT; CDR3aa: CASQVRGLTEAFF
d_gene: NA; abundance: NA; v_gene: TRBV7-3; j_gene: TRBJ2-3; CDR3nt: TGTGCCAGCAGCTTAACGGGCGGGACAGATACGCAGTATTTT; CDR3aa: CASSLTGGTDTQYF